This TCR beta chain comes out of a study of blood T cell repertoires in COVID-19. Per the original methods: Amplifying reference gene primers gave estimates of nucleated cell counts. Using immunoSEQ multiplex PCR, the repertoire was profiled, and TCRdb retains in-frame clones only, with some absent. V and J calls and clone size are copied from that table; D and trimming were computed from the DNA. This sample has about 490,000 clones, with approximately 83% found just once. Trimming shortened V by 4 bases and J by 8 bases, and 11 bases separated the two germline ends. The CDR3 contains 12 residues. Sample: peripheral blood. V is TRBV12-3 or TRBV12-4 and J is TRBJ1-1, with D uncertain. This TCR was sampled from a human donor in a cohort sampled during active COVID-19. This CDR3 reads CASSSYPTEAFF. In DNA form, the CDR3 reads TGTGCCAGCAGTTCCTATCCAACCGAAGCTTTCTTT.